This entry concerns a single T cell receptor beta chain. The antigen remains unidentified. These data belong to a study of T cell responses to AZD1222 COVID-19 vaccine. Study results and limitations: Donor demographics were predominantly white British with a female majority; clonal diversity may be underestimated.

Per the germline V gene, CDR1 is SGHDN and CDR2 is FVKESK. V shed 0 bases, J shed 0 bases, and the junction held 10 bases outside the gene matches. This CDR3 spans 19 amino acids. Profiled with immunoSEQ multiplex PCR; TCRdb holds only in-frame clones, not every one. The repertoire holds about 180,000 clones, less than 90% seen once, with 1.5% to 2% in the top ten. The sequencing here drew on peripheral blood, taken on day 0 of AZD1222 vaccination. The V call is TRBV14, the J call TRBJ2-1, with 8 nucleotides matching TRBD2. The sequence was obtained from an adult in good health. CDR3: CASSQDKPSGPLSYNEQFF. The CDR3 nucleotides read TGTGCCAGCAGCCAAGATAAGCCTAGCGGGCCGCTCTCCTACAATGAGCAGTTCTTC.